This paragraph reports one T cell receptor (beta chain). CDR3 length equals 15 residues. The V end lost 3 bases, the J end lost 4 bases, and 12 bases lay between the germline ends. The germline V gene has CDR1 LNHDA and CDR2 SQIVND (reference sequence). Survey-level immunoSEQ sequencing profiled the TCR beta repertoire. The assay was immunoSEQ multiplex PCR, and TCRdb's table has in-frame clones only and misses some. Here the sample spans approximately 70,000 clones, roughly 93% being singletons. Sequences were obtained from PBMCs. The chain couples TRBV19 to TRBJ1-4, with a weak D call TRBD1 (5 bases). This TCR was sampled from a man in his forties with rheumatoid arthritis. CDR3 bases: TGTGCCAGTAGTATTCTTCGGGGGAATAATGAAAAACTGTTTTTT. This translates into CASSILRGNNEKLFF. The variable domain in full, with the rest retrieved from reference TRBV19 and TRBJ1-4, is DGGITQSPKYLFRKEGQNVTLSCEQNLNHDAMYWYRQDPGQGLRLIYYSQIVNDFQKGDIAEGYSVSREKKESFPLTVTSAQKNPTAFYLCASSILRGNNEKLFFGSGTQLSVL.